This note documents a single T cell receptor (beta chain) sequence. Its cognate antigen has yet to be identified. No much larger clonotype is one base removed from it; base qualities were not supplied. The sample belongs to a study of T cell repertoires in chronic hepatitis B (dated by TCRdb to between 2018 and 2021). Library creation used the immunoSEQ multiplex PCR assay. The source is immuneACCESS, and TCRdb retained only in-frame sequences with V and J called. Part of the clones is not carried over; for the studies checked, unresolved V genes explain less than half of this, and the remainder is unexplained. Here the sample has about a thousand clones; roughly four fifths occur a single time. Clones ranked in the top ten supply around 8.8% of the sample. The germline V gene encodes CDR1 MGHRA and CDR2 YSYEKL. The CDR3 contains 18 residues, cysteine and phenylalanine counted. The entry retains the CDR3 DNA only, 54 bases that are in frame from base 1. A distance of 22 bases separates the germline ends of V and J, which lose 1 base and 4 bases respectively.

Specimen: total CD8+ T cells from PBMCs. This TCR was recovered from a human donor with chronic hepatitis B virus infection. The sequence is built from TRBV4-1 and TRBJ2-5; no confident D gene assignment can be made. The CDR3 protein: CASSQGSSVALRGETQYF. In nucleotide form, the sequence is TGCGCCAGCAGCCAAGGCAGCTCCGTGGCCCTCCGTGGAGAGACCCAGTACTTC.